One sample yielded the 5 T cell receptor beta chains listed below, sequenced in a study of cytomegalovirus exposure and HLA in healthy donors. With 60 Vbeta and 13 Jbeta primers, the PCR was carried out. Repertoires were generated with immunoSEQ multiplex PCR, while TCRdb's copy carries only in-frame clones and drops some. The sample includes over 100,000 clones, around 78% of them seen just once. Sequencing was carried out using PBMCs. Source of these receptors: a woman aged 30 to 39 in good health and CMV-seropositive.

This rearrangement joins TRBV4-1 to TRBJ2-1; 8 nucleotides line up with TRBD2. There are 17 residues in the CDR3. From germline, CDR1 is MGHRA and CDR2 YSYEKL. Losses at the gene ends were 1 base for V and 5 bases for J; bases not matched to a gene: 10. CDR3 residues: CASSQGTGTRPNNEQFF. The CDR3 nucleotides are TGCGCCAGCAGCCAAGGGACCGGGACTAGACCTAACAATGAGCAGTTCTTC.

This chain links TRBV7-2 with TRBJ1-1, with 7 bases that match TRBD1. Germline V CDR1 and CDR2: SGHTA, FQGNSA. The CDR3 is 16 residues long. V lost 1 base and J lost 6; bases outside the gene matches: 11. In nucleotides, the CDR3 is TGTGCCAGCAGCTTAGAAGTCAGGGGGTTCTTCGCTGAAGCTTTCTTT. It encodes CASSLEVRGFFAEAFF.

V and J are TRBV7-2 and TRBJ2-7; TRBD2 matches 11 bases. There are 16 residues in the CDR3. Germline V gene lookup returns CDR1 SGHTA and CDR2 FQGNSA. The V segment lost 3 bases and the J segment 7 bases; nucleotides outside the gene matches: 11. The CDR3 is CASSFGASSGGPEQYF. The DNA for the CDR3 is TGTGCCAGCAGCTTCGGCGCCTCTAGCGGGGGGCCGGAGCAGTACTTC.

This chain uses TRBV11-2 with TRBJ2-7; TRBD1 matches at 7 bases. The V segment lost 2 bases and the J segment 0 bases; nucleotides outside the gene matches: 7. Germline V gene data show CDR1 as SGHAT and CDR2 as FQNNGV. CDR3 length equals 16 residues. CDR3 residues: CASSLSTGVISYEQYF. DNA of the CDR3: TGTGCCAGCAGCTTAAGCACAGGGGTGATCTCCTACGAGCAGTACTTC.

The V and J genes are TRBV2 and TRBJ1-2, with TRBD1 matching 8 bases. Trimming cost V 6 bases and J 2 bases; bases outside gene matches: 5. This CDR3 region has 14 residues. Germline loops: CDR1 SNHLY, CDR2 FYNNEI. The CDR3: CASRGQGANYGYTF. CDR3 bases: TGTGCCAGCAGAGGACAGGGCGCAAACTATGGCTACACCTTC.